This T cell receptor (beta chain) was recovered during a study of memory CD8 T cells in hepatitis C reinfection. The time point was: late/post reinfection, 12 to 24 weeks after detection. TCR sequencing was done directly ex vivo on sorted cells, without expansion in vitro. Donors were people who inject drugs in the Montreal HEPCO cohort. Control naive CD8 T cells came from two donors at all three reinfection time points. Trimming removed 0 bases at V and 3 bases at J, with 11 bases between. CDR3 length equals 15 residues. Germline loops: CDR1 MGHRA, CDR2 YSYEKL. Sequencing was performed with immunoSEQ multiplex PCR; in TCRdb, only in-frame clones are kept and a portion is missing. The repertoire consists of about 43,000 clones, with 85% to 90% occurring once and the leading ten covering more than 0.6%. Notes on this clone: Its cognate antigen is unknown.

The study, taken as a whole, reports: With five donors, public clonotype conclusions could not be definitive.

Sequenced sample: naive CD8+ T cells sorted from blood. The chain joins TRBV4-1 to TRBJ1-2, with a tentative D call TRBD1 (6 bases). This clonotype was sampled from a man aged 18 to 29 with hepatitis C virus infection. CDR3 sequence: CASSQEVGTHYGYTF. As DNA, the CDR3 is TGCGCCAGCAGCCAAGAAGTCGGGACACACTATGGCTACACCTTC.